These 32 T cell receptor beta chains came from one sample sequenced in a study of cytomegalovirus exposure and HLA in healthy donors (dated 2017 in TCRdb). Library generation was performed with the immunoSEQ multiplex PCR assay. For the multiplex PCR, a mixture combining 60 forward primers for TCR Vbeta segments and 13 reverse primers for TCR Jbeta segments was used. TCRdb holds this immuneACCESS table with in-frame rearrangements only. Some clones are missing; in checked studies, unresolved V genes explain under half, and the rest has no known cause. The sample table shows about 100,000 clones, and around 74% are seen once. The ten largest clones represent under 3% of the sample. The sequenced sample was PBMCs. The receptors stem from a female donor in good health and CMV-seropositive.

The chain joins TRBV4-1 to TRBJ1-2; 9 bases are shared with TRBD1. There are 15 residues in the CDR3. Unmatched junction bases numbered 9, after V lost 3 bases and J lost 7 bases. Germline V gives CDR1 MGHRA, CDR2 YSYEKL. CDR3 amino acids: CASSQPRDRVRGYTF. The CDR3 DNA reads TGCGCCAGCAGCCAGCCCAGGGACAGGGTACGTGGCTACACCTTC.

The rearrangement joins TRBV7-9 to TRBJ1-5; D is perhaps TRBD1 (6 bases). The CDR3 is made up of 18 amino acids. CDR1 is SEHNR, CDR2 FQNEAQ, per germline (reference sequence). Deletions cut 4 bases from V and 7 bases from J, with 26 bases between. The CDR3 coding sequence is TGTGCCAGCAGCTACGGATCAGGGGCCCTATACCTAGGGCAGCCCCAGCATTTT. The encoded protein is CASSYGSGALYLGQPQHF.

The chain carries TRBV18 and TRBJ1-3; D unclear. V lost 6 bases to trimming and J lost 0 bases, with 6 bases between them. From germline, CDR1 is KGHSH and CDR2 LQKENI. The CDR3 totals 13 residues. CDR3 coding DNA: TGTGCCAGCTCCACAGACTCTGGAAACACCATATATTTT. Amino acids: CASSTDSGNTIYF.

The chain recombines TRBV28 with TRBJ2-7; 8 bases are shared with TRBD2. V lost 5 bases, J lost 7 bases, and 4 bases stayed unmatched. This CDR3 contains 12 residues. Germline CDR1 MDHEN, CDR2 SYDVKM. As DNA, the CDR3 is TGTGCCAGCAGTCCGGGCGGGGGGGAGCAGTACTTC. It encodes CASSPGGGEQYF. The complete variable domain, with remaining parts taken from reference TRBV28 and TRBJ2-7, reads DVKVTQSSRYLVKRTGEKVFLECVQDMDHENMFWYRQDPGLGLRLIYFSYDVKMKEKGDIPEGYSVSREKKERFSLILESASTNQTSMYLCASSPGGGEQYFGPGTRLTVT.

In nucleotides, the CDR3 is TGTGCCAGCAGCTTGGAATGGACAGCTGTGGAGCAGTACTTC. Translated, it gives CASSLEWTAVEQYF. The chain joins TRBV5-6 to TRBJ2-7, with TRBD1 as a possible D gene (6 bases). The germline CDR1 and CDR2 sequences are SGHDT and YYEEEE. This CDR3 has 14 amino acids. Trimming left V 0 bases short and J 7 bases short, with 14 bases between.

The CDR3 bases are TGTGCCAGCAGCCCTATTAGGGGACTGGGGAACACTGAAGCTTTCTTT. Residues: CASSPIRGLGNTEAFF. The chain is built from TRBV7-6 and TRBJ1-1, with TRBD1 as a possible D gene (5 bases). There are 16 residues in the CDR3. Germline V gene data show CDR1 as SGHVS and CDR2 as FNYEAQ. Between the trimmed V and J ends, which lost 5 bases and 1 base, there was a span of 17 bases.

The chain is built from TRBV19 and TRBJ2-7, with 12 bases that match TRBD2. With 8 bases clipped from V and 0 bases from J, the junction kept 5 bases outside the gene matches. The CDR3 is 15 amino acids. In germline, CDR1 is LNHDA, CDR2 SQIVND (reference sequence). The CDR3 nucleotides are TGTGCCAGTTCCGGACTAGCGGGGCGCTCCTACGAGCAGTACTTC. Translating gives CASSGLAGRSYEQYF.

The rearrangement uses TRBV18 and TRBJ2-7; TRBD1 agrees at 7 bases. V was pared by 3 bases and J by 10 bases, with 12 bases of the junction left unmatched. Germline values: CDR1 KGHSH, CDR2 LQKENI. The CDR3 has 14 amino acids. The CDR3 loop reads CASSPSGQAPPQYF. In DNA, the CDR3 is TGTGCCAGCTCACCGTCCGGACAGGCCCCACCCCAGTACTTC.

This clone turned up a few times. The chain carries TRBV6-5 and TRBJ2-1; the match to TRBD1 covers 9 bases. Trimming at V came to 2 bases and at J to 7 bases, leaving 6 bases not matched to a gene. CDR3 length equals 15 residues. CDR1 MNHEY and CDR2 SVGAGI come from the germline V gene. CDR3 amino acids: CASSYPRTGVNEQFF. The CDR3 DNA sequence: TGTGCCAGCAGTTACCCCCGGACAGGGGTGAATGAGCAGTTCTTC.

This clone appeared once. The chain links TRBV4-1 to TRBJ2-6; D is undetermined. The CDR3 has 17 residues. The V gene's germline CDR1 is MGHRA and CDR2 YSYEKL. Between the trimmed V and J ends, which lost 3 bases and 0 bases, there was a span of 12 bases. The CDR3 DNA sequence: TGCGCCAGCAGCCAGGTCCACTCAAGCTCTGGGGCCAACGTCCTGACTTTC. It codes for CASSQVHSSSGANVLTF.

This chain links TRBV28 with TRBJ1-1; TRBD1 is a possible D gene (6 bases). Germline assignment: CDR1 MDHEN and CDR2 SYDVKM. V lost 8 bases, J lost 5 bases, and 18 bases lay in between. CDR3 length: 14 amino acids. The CDR3 DNA reads TGTGCCAGCGCAGGGGCGGGGGATGAAACTGAAGCTTTCTTT. Protein product: CASAGAGDETEAFF.

The CDR3 DNA reads TGTGCCAGCAGCTTAGCGAGGACAGCCGACACCGGGGAGCTGTTTTTT. Amino acid sequence: CASSLARTADTGELFF. The chain is built from TRBV7-9 and TRBJ2-2; D possibly corresponds to TRBD1 (6 bases). The CDR3 covers 16 residues. CDR1 is SEHNR, CDR2 FQNEAQ, per germline (reference sequence). Trimming left V 0 bases short and J 3 bases short, with 11 bases between.

J is TRBJ1-1 and V is TRBV6-4; D remains ambiguous. This CDR3 has 13 amino acids. Germline V gives CDR1 MRHNA, CDR2 SNTAGT. Deletions cut 11 bases from V and 0 bases from J, with 13 bases between. CDR3 region: CAASQYMNTEAFF. In DNA form, the CDR3 reads TGTGCCGCCTCCCAGTACATGAACACTGAAGCTTTCTTT.

This chain uses TRBV4-1 with TRBJ2-7; D ambiguous. Deletions cut 3 bases from V and 6 bases from J, with 6 bases between. The V gene's germline CDR1 is MGHRA and CDR2 YSYEKL. This CDR3 is 11 amino acids long. The DNA for the CDR3 is TGCGCCAGCAGCCAGCGAGGCGAGCAGTACTTC. This gives the protein CASSQRGEQYF.

The chain has TRBV6-5 and TRBJ1-1, with TRBD1 as a possible D gene (6 bases). Trimming left V 4 bases short and J 4 bases short, with 13 bases between. The CDR3 is 14 amino acids. Germline CDR1 is MNHEY and CDR2 is SVGAGI. The CDR3 DNA is TGTGCCAGCAGTTCTTTAGACAGGATCACTGAAGCTTTCTTT. This codes for CASSSLDRITEAFF.

The chain couples TRBV4-1 to TRBJ2-7; no definite D call. Germline loops: CDR1 MGHRA, CDR2 YSYEKL. The V and J ends lost 1 base and 4 bases respectively, with 14 bases between them. This CDR3 comprises 15 residues. CDR3 coding DNA: TGCGCCAGCAGCCAAGCCCTTCTTCGGGTATACGAGCAGTACTTC. Amino acids: CASSQALLRVYEQYF.

This rearrangement joins TRBV6-5 to TRBJ2-3, with TRBD1 matching 8 bases. After removal of 0 bases from V and 4 bases from J, the junction contained 6 bases not matched to a gene. The CDR3 covers 16 residues. Germline values: CDR1 MNHEY, CDR2 SVGAGI. CDR3 loop: CASSYSGTGDSDTQYF. The CDR3 coding sequence is TGTGCCAGCAGTTACTCTGGGACAGGAGACTCAGATACGCAGTATTTT.

This clone has a handful of counts. The chain carries TRBV9 and TRBJ2-7; 11 nucleotides line up with TRBD2. This CDR3 is built from 14 residues. CDR1 and CDR2 from the germline V gene are SGDLS and YYNGEE. Germline trimming cut 3 bases from V and 3 bases from J; bases unmatched to any gene: 2. CDR3 sequence (DNA): TGTGCCAGCAGCGGGGGACTAGCGGACTACGAGCAGTACTTC. Protein: CASSGGLADYEQYF.

The chain has TRBV9 and TRBJ2-1; D is undetermined. The germline V and J ends were trimmed by 3 bases and 8 bases, with 9 bases remaining between them. The length of the CDR3 is 12 residues. Germline V CDR1 and CDR2: SGDLS, YYNGEE. The CDR3 here is CASSALVDEQFF. CDR3 in DNA: TGTGCCAGCAGCGCCTTAGTGGATGAGCAGTTCTTC. The variable domain in full, with the rest retrieved from reference TRBV9 and TRBJ2-1, is DSGVTQTPKHLITATGQRVTLRCSPRSGDLSVYWYQQSLDQGLQFLIQYYNGEERAKGNILERFSAQQFPDLHSELNLSSLELGDSALYFCASSALVDEQFFGPGTRLTVL.

The V call is TRBV5-4, the J call TRBJ1-1; 8 nucleotides align to TRBD1. The CDR3 is 13 amino acids. J lost 7 bases, V lost 0 bases, and 2 bases had no gene match. CDR1 is SGHNT, CDR2 YYREEE, per germline (reference sequence). CDR3: CASSLARGREAFF. The CDR3 DNA is TGTGCCAGCAGCTTGGCCAGGGGGCGTGAAGCTTTCTTT.

The chain links TRBV5-1 to TRBJ2-7, with TRBD1 matching over 9 bases. CDR1 is SGHRS, CDR2 YFSETQ, per germline. V dropped 4 bases and J dropped 0; count of bases not matched to a gene: 8. The CDR3 is made up of 16 amino acids. CDR3 sequence: CASSAQTGGLSYEQYF. CDR3 nucleotides: TGCGCCAGCAGCGCCCAAACAGGGGGCCTCTCCTACGAGCAGTACTTC.

This clone was detected only a few times. The chain recombines TRBV6-4 with TRBJ1-4, with a possible D match to TRBD1 (5 bases). Germline values: CDR1 MRHNA, CDR2 SNTAGT. The CDR3 is 14 residues long. V gave up 2 bases and J gave up 5 bases, with 9 bases separating them. The CDR3, as DNA: TGTGCCAGCAGTGACGGGGGGGAAAATGAAAAACTGTTTTTT. It is translated as CASSDGGENEKLFF.

The chain joins TRBV29-1 to TRBJ2-1, with 8 bases fitting TRBD2. This CDR3 has 12 residues. J gave up 2 bases and V 7 bases, and 1 base lay outside the gene matches. The germline V gene has CDR1 SQVTM and CDR2 ANQGSEA. This CDR3 reads CSGLAPYNEQFF. The DNA for the CDR3 is TGCAGCGGACTAGCGCCCTACAATGAGCAGTTCTTC.

The chain links TRBV7-8 to TRBJ2-1, with D perhaps TRBD2 (5 bases). The germline CDR1 and CDR2 sequences are SGHVS and FQNEAQ. The V and J ends lost 3 bases and 4 bases respectively, with 13 bases between them. The CDR3 runs to 15 residues. The CDR3 DNA follows: TGTGCCAGCAGCTTGGGCCTGCAGCGGTACAATGAGCAGTTCTTC. Amino acids: CASSLGLQRYNEQFF.

The chain carries TRBV30 and TRBJ2-7; 12 nucleotides agree with TRBD1. CDR1 is GTSNPN and CDR2 is SVGIG in the germline V gene (reference sequence). This CDR3 spans 13 amino acids. V gave up 8 bases and J gave up 2 bases; unmatched junction bases: 4. This chain's CDR3 is CAGGDRGPYEQYF. The CDR3 nucleotides are TGTGCCGGGGGGGACAGGGGGCCCTACGAGCAGTACTTC. The complete variable domain, with remaining parts taken from reference TRBV30 and TRBJ2-7, reads SQTIHQWPATLVQPVGSPLSLECTVEGTSNPNLYWYRQAAGRGLQLLFYSVGIGQISSEVPQNLSASRPQDRQFILSSKKLLLSDSGFYLCAGGDRGPYEQYFGPGTRLTVT.

This clone has a single count. DNA for the CDR3: TGTGCCAGCAGTGCGAGGGGAGGACTACTCAACACTGAAGCTTTCTTT. Translating gives CASSARGGLLNTEAFF. J is TRBJ1-1 and V is TRBV9, with D perhaps matching TRBD1 (5 bases). Germline V gene data show CDR1 as SGDLS and CDR2 as YYNGEE. This CDR3 has 16 residues. Trimming took off 5 bases at V and 2 bases at J, with 19 bases between the two ends.

The CDR3 nucleotides read TGCGCCAGCAGACTCGACAGAGGAAACACCATATATTTT. As protein: CASRLDRGNTIYF. The chain has TRBV5-1 and TRBJ1-3; D might be TRBD1 (5 bases). CDR1 and CDR2 from the germline V gene are SGHRS and YFSETQ. The V end lost 5 bases, the J end lost 4 bases, and 10 bases lay between the germline ends. The CDR3 sequence is 13 residues long.

V is TRBV5-1 and J is TRBJ1-6, with D tentatively TRBD1 (5 bases). There are 14 residues in the CDR3. Per germline, CDR1 SGHRS and CDR2 YFSETQ. The V and J ends lost 3 bases and 8 bases respectively, with 12 bases between them. The CDR3 spells CASSSGDGDSPLHF. The CDR3, as DNA: TGCGCCAGCAGCTCGGGGGACGGGGATTCACCCCTCCACTTT.

This clone was seen more than once but under ten times. The chain is built from TRBV28 and TRBJ1-1; 7 bases are a match to TRBD1. Looked up from germline, CDR1 is MDHEN and CDR2 is SYDVKM. The CDR3 totals 15 residues. V trimming: 6 bases; J trimming: 1 base; junction bases outside the gene matches: 8. Written as DNA, the CDR3 is TGTGCCAGCAGGGCCGCCGGGACAGCGAACACTGAAGCTTTCTTT. Translation gives CASRAAGTANTEAFF.

This sequence joins TRBV25-1 and TRBJ1-4; TRBD1 is a possible D gene (5 bases). This CDR3 contains 14 residues. The germline V and J ends were trimmed by 2 bases and 7 bases, with 11 bases remaining between them. Germline CDR1 reads MGHDK; CDR2 reads SYGVNS. The CDR3 coding sequence is TGTGCCAGCAGTGAAAAGGGGAGGGGTGAAAAACTGTTTTTT. As protein: CASSEKGRGEKLFF.

The chain recombines TRBV15 with TRBJ1-4; 9 nucleotides align to TRBD1. The CDR3 runs to 15 residues. From germline, CDR1 is LNHNV and CDR2 YYDKDF (reference sequence). V shed 5 bases and J 5 bases; nucleotides not matched to a gene: 6. The CDR3 DNA reads TGTGCCACCAGCGGTCCGGGACAGGGAAATGAAAAACTGTTTTTT. Its protein is CATSGPGQGNEKLFF.

This chain links TRBV30 with TRBJ1-1; tentatively, D is TRBD1 (5 bases). Between the trimmed V and J ends, which lost 2 bases and 1 base, there was a span of 11 bases. Per germline, CDR1 GTSNPN and CDR2 SVGIG (reference sequence). CDR3 length: 14 residues. The chain's CDR3 is CAWSIGGKNTEAFF. CDR3 DNA sequence: TGTGCCTGGAGTATTGGGGGGAAGAACACTGAAGCTTTCTTT.